The clone carrying this TCR beta chain turned up a few times. What it recognizes is unknown. The V gene's germline CDR1 is SGHTS and CDR2 YDEGEE. The CDR3 runs to 14 residues. J gave up 6 bases and V 5 bases, and 8 bases lay outside the gene matches. This sample is drawn from a study of cytomegalovirus exposure and HLA in healthy donors. Overall study results and limits: The study reported that TCR beta sequences accurately predicted HLA-A and HLA-B alleles in most subjects.

A multiplex PCR was run with 60 Vbeta primers and 13 Jbeta primers. Assay used: immunoSEQ multiplex PCR; TCRdb lists only in-frame clones, some missing. The data show some 110,000 clones, roughly 75% seen once. The sequence was collected from a man in his forties in good health and CMV-seronegative. The chain joins TRBV5-8 to TRBJ2-1, with TRBD2 identical over 7 bases. The material sequenced was PBMCs. The CDR3 DNA reads TGTGCCAGCAGTGGCCAGGGAGGGGTCAATGAGCAGTTCTTC. This sequence encodes CASSGQGGVNEQFF.